This record covers a single T cell receptor beta chain. Its target antigen remains unknown. Base qualities were left out, and no much larger clone turns up one base away. V is reduced by 0 bases and J by 5 bases, leaving a spacing of 7 bases between them. Including cysteine and phenylalanine, the CDR3 has 14 amino acids. Only CDR3 DNA is held: 42 bases, read in frame from base 1. Via the germline V gene, CDR1 is MNHEY and CDR2 SVGAGI. The data originate from a study of blood T cell repertoires in COVID-19 (dated by TCRdb to about 2020). As for the study more broadly: The collaborator samples originated in the United States, Italy and Spain and spanned the acute and convalescent phases of COVID-19. The prospective study material was composed of cDNA or gDNA derived from T cells, B-cell-depleted T cells, or PBMCs. Deeply sampled blood TCRbeta repertoires from subjects exposed to, actively infected with, or recovered from COVID-19 were included in the dataset. A freely available public database, intended as a resource for researchers studying the immune response to SARS-CoV-2, is where the repertoires were released. Samples were obtained from the ongoing ImmuneRACE study (first 160 participants) and from over a thousand subjects provided by 6 global collaborators. The sample metadata nearly always contained a de-identified subject ID, COVID-19 status, age in years and sex. Where available, HLA class I and class II types were taken from metadata supplied by the sample provider and were not determined by assay-based typing. What the research found in general, with its limitations: Clinical and demographic metadata were provided uncurated, with the amount varying by source and participant.

TCRbeta CDR3 regions were amplified from genomic DNA by means of the immunoSEQ Assay, a bias-controlled multiplex PCR. The paper's processing steps were these. Nucleated cell counts per sample were estimated from amplification of reference gene primers within the assay. Sequence reads were collapsed and filtered to measure the absolute abundance of every unique TCRbeta CDR3 rearrangement. For each sample, productive Simpson clonality was calculated as the square root of Simpson's diversity index over productive rearrangements. Sourced from immuneACCESS, this table was stored by TCRdb with only in-frame sequences that have V and J called. A share of the clones is absent; for the studies checked, an unresolved V gene accounts for under half, and the remainder has no known explanation. V, J and clone size are those of that table, while D and trimming were read from the DNA. This sample holds 200,000 or so clones; roughly 83% were observed only once. The ten largest clones capture approximately 1.3% of the sample.

Participants in the prospective study were enrolled through a virtual design, were aged about 18 to 90 years, and lived in some 24 United States geographic areas. In the prospective study, participants were assigned to cohorts based on the clinical history participants reported in a screening survey and a study questionnaire. In the prospective study, whole blood, serum and a nasopharyngeal or oropharyngeal swab were collected from each participant by mobile phlebotomists. Participants in the prospective study had the option to provide additional blood draws and questionnaires over a roughly two-month period. Blood samples from the prospective study were shipped frozen or at room temperature prior to DNA extraction.

Specimen: PBMCs or T cells enriched from blood (not recorded which). This TCR derives from a middle-aged woman with acute COVID-19. The rearrangement combines TRBV6-5 with TRBJ2-2, with no confident D gene call. This receptor has the CDR3 CASSYSRVTGELFF. The sequenced DNA is TGTGCCAGCAGTTACTCTCGGGTTACCGGGGAGCTGTTTTTT.